These 19 T cell receptor beta chains came from one sample sequenced in a study of T cell repertoires in cytomegalovirus infection. MiXCR, run by TCRdb on the reads, gives a single entry per CDR3 protein. The data show some 280,000 distinct CDR3 sequences, about an eighth seen once. Specimen: PBMCs. The receptors stem from a human donor in good health (CMV status not recorded). Some clones in this sample may be carry-over from other donors' samples.

This clonotype occurred many times. The CDR3 is CASSLLQGGEQYF. CDR3 DNA: TGTGCCAGCAGCTTACTACAGGGGGGCGAGCAGTACTTC. The rearrangement uses TRBV7-6 and TRBJ2-7, with 8 bases matching TRBD1. This CDR3 has 13 amino acids. The V segment lost 2 bases and the J segment 6 bases; nucleotides outside the gene matches: 3. CDR1 is SGHVS, CDR2 FNYEAQ, per germline.

This clonotype was picked up many times. The chain joins TRBV6-1 to TRBJ2-1; TRBD1 or TRBD2 may be the D gene (5 bases each). The CDR3 runs to 14 residues. Germline CDR1 MNHNS, CDR2 SASEGT. Deletions cut 7 bases from V and 9 bases from J, with 19 bases between. The CDR3 loop is CASTFAVLGVEQFF. DNA for the CDR3: TGTGCCAGCACCTTCGCTGTCTTGGGGGTTGAGCAGTTCTTC.

The table lists this clonotype with many counts. The gene calls are TRBV7-2 and TRBJ1-3; D is unresolved. Germline V gene lookup returns CDR1 SGHTA and CDR2 FQGNSA. The V end was cut by 2 bases, the J end by 2 bases, with 10 bases between. This CDR3 is built from 15 residues. CDR3 region: CASSLTAGAGNTIYF. The CDR3 nucleotides are TGTGCCAGCAGCTTAACGGCTGGGGCTGGAAACACCATATATTTT.

V usage is TRBV6-4 and J usage is TRBJ2-1; a possible D gene is TRBD2 (5 bases). Germline V lookup: CDR1 MRHNA, CDR2 SNTAGT. The CDR3 loop spans 15 amino acids. Between the trimmed V and J ends, which lost 8 bases and 1 base, there was a span of 15 bases. DNA for the CDR3: TGTGCCAGCTCCCTAGGGCGGGCTTCCTACAATGAGCAGTTCTTC. It translates to CASSLGRASYNEQFF.

This clonotype was picked up many times. This chain links TRBV6-5 with TRBJ2-1; 11 nucleotides agree with TRBD2. Germline CDR1 reads MNHEY; CDR2 reads SVGAGI. V trimming: 5 bases; J trimming: 10 bases; junction bases outside the gene matches: 10. There are 15 residues in the CDR3. The CDR3 bases are TGTGCCAGCAGTACCCTAGCGGGGGGCCCAGAAGAGCAGTTCTTC. Its protein is CASSTLAGGPEEQFF.

This clonotype was recorded at least ten times. This chain's CDR3 is CASSLQPRAKNIQYF. Written as DNA, the CDR3 is TGTGCCAGCAGCTTACAACCTAGAGCCAAAAACATTCAGTACTTC. The chain employs TRBV7-2 and TRBJ2-4; D remains unclear. Germline V lookup: CDR1 SGHTA, CDR2 FQGNSA. CDR3 length: 15 residues. The germline V and J ends were trimmed by 2 bases and 0 bases, with 8 bases remaining between them.

The chain is built from TRBV7-2 and TRBJ1-1, with D perhaps TRBD1 (5 bases). The germline V and J ends were trimmed by 0 bases and 7 bases, with 15 bases remaining between them. This CDR3 is built from 15 residues. Per the germline V gene, CDR1 is SGHTA and CDR2 is FQGNSA. In nucleotides, the CDR3 is TGTGCCAGCAGCTTAGCCGTCGGGGGGGGATTTGAAGCTTTCTTT. Translating it yields CASSLAVGGGFEAFF.

This clonotype has ten or more counts. This rearrangement joins TRBV7-8 to TRBJ1-1, with D unclear. This CDR3 is built from 15 residues. The germline gives CDR1 SGHVS, CDR2 FQNEAQ. Trimming removed 5 bases from V and 1 base from J, with 14 bases in between. The CDR3 sequence is CASSHSPESNTEAFF. CDR3 sequence (DNA): TGTGCCAGCAGCCATAGCCCCGAGTCGAACACTGAAGCTTTCTTT.

This clonotype was picked up a small number of times. The chain couples TRBV20-1 to TRBJ2-6; D not resolved. V was pared by 3 bases and J by 3 bases, with 0 bases between. CDR3 length: 11 amino acids. The germline V gene has CDR1 DFQATT and CDR2 SNEGSKA (reference sequence). CDR3 residues: CSASGANVLTF. The CDR3 DNA reads as TGCAGTGCTAGTGGGGCCAACGTCCTGACTTTC.

This clonotype was counted a few times. The chain employs TRBV5-1 and TRBJ2-2; no definite D call. From germline, CDR1 is SGHRS and CDR2 YFSETQ. CDR3 size: 15 residues. The V end lost 5 bases, the J end lost 0 bases, and 11 bases lay between the germline ends. Written as DNA, the CDR3 is TGCGCCAGCAGGCCGACGGTTTCGAACACCGGGGAGCTGTTTTTT. This sequence encodes CASRPTVSNTGELFF.

This clonotype was observed many times. DNA for the CDR3: TGTGCCAGCAGCTTAATGCCTAGCTCCTACAATGAGCAGTTCTTC. Protein product: CASSLMPSSYNEQFF. The chain employs TRBV7-3 and TRBJ2-1; D gene uncertain. V was clipped by 1 base and J by 0 bases, with 7 bases between them. Germline V gene sequence: CDR1 SGHTA, CDR2 FQGTGA. The CDR3 covers 15 residues.

This clonotype was counted at least ten times. The chain carries TRBV29-1 and TRBJ2-3, with unresolved D. This CDR3 contains 13 residues. Trimming removed 7 bases from V and 1 base from J, with 12 bases in between. The germline CDR1 and CDR2 sequences are SQVTM and ANQGSEA. The CDR3 DNA sequence: TGCAGCGCGGAAATAGGCGGCACAGATACGCAGTATTTT. Protein product: CSAEIGGTDTQYF.

This clonotype was counted between two and nine times. V and J are TRBV19 and TRBJ1-4, with 9 positions matching TRBD1. CDR1 and CDR2 (germline): LNHDA, SQIVND (reference sequence). The CDR3 totals 16 residues. Trimming at V came to 7 bases and at J to 8 bases, leaving 14 bases not matched to a gene. The CDR3 loop reads CASKGDRVAGGEKLFF. CDR3 in DNA: TGTGCCAGTAAGGGGGACAGGGTTGCAGGAGGAGAAAAACTGTTTTTT.

This clonotype was recorded a few times. This chain connects TRBV2 to TRBJ1-2, with a weak D call TRBD1 (5 bases). V lost 2 bases to trimming and J lost 8 bases, with 9 bases between them. Germline V lookup: CDR1 SNHLY, CDR2 FYNNEI. The CDR3 sequence is 12 residues long. The CDR3 DNA follows: TGTGCCAGCAGTGAATCAGGGAGCGGCTACACCTTC. This translates into CASSESGSGYTF.

This clonotype came up many times. The conserved phenylalanine or tryptophan is not found at the CDR3 terminus, so this likely reflects a read error. The limits of the CDR3 on the DNA are not certain, so only TCRdb's listed CDR3 is given. CDR3 sequence reads: CASSYSRLLAVFY. The genes are TRBV6-2 or TRBV6-3 and TRBJ2-7; TRBD2 is taken as the D call from the table, unchecked against the DNA. Germline CDR1 and CDR2: MNHEY and SVGEGT. The CDR3 has 13 amino acids, counting both end residues.

In its sample, this clonotype was seen many times. The chain recombines TRBV10-3 with TRBJ1-1; a weak D match, TRBD1 (5 bases). Germline V lookup: CDR1 ENHRY, CDR2 SYGVKD. Trimming removed 0 bases from V and 4 bases from J, with 15 bases in between. The CDR3 totals 16 residues. CDR3 sequence reads: CAISESRGTLGTEAFF. For the CDR3, the DNA is TGTGCCATCAGTGAGTCGAGGGGCACCCTGGGCACTGAAGCTTTCTTT.

This clonotype was observed a few times. V and J are TRBV7-3 and TRBJ1-1; possible D gene TRBD1, 6 bases. Trimming shortened V by 5 bases and J by 1 base, and 17 bases separated the two germline ends. This CDR3 region has 16 residues. The germline V gene encodes CDR1 SGHTA and CDR2 FQGTGA. The DNA of the CDR3 is TGTGCCAGCAGCCAAAACGCAGGGACATGGAACACTGAAGCTTTCTTT. As protein: CASSQNAGTWNTEAFF. Based on the CDR3 plus reference TRBV7-3 and TRBJ1-1, the full variable domain is GAGVSQTPSNKVTEKGKYVELRCDPISGHTALYWYRQSLGQGPEFLIYFQGTGAADDSGLPNDRFFAVRPEGSVSTLKIQRTERGDSAVYLCASSQNAGTWNTEAFFGQGTRLTVV.

There are many counts of this clonotype. V usage is TRBV10-3 and J usage is TRBJ1-2, with D tentatively TRBD1 (5 bases). The length of the CDR3 is 12 residues. CDR1 is ENHRY and CDR2 is SYGVKD in the germline V gene. The V and J ends lost 10 bases and 4 bases respectively, with 13 bases between them. The CDR3 region is CATGRDFYGYTF. The CDR3 DNA sequence: TGTGCCACCGGAAGGGACTTCTATGGCTACACCTTC.

The J gene is TRBJ2-3, the V gene TRBV7-3; D perhaps matches TRBD1 (6 bases). The germline V gene encodes CDR1 SGHTA and CDR2 FQGTGA. There are 16 residues in the CDR3. The ends were cut back, 4 bases at V and 0 bases at J, with 14 bases in the middle. CDR3 in amino acids: CASSSIGGGSTDTQYF. The CDR3 DNA is TGTGCCAGCAGCTCCATTGGGGGCGGGAGCACAGATACGCAGTATTTT.